These 6 T cell receptor beta chains came from one sample sequenced in a study of Ad26.COV2.S vaccination and SARS-CoV-2 variants. The data were produced by immunoSEQ multiplex PCR, yet TCRdb's version contains in-frame clones alone and is incomplete. The sample records about 350,000 clones, roughly 94% being singletons. The specimen was peripheral blood, collected after recovery from COVID-19. These receptors were obtained from a human donor who had recovered from COVID-19.

This sequence joins TRBV18 and TRBJ1-4, with unresolved D. Germline lookup yields CDR1 KGHSH and CDR2 LQKENI. V lost 2 bases and J lost 4, with 11 bases in between. There are 15 residues in the CDR3. The CDR3 loop is CASSPGSRRNEKLFF. Written as DNA, the CDR3 is TGTGCCAGCTCACCAGGTAGCAGACGTAATGAAAAACTGTTTTTT.

V and J are TRBV6-4 and TRBJ1-1; D gene ambiguous. CDR1 and CDR2 from the germline V gene are MRHNA and SNTAGT. CDR3 length: 13 amino acids. The V end was cut by 11 bases, the J end by 0 bases, with 13 bases between. For the CDR3, the DNA is TGTGCCGGGCCGGACTCCATGAACACTGAAGCTTTCTTT. It encodes CAGPDSMNTEAFF.

The CDR3 protein is CAIAGGDVTDTQYF. CDR3 bases: TGTGCCATAGCGGGGGGGGATGTCACAGATACGCAGTATTTT. The chain uses TRBV10-3 and TRBJ2-3; 10 bases are a match to TRBD2. With 9 bases clipped from V and 2 bases from J, the junction kept 5 bases outside the gene matches. The CDR3 length is 14 residues. CDR1 is ENHRY, CDR2 SYGVKD, per germline.

The chain has TRBV5-1 and TRBJ1-4, with D possibly matching TRBD1 (5 bases). Germline CDR1 and CDR2: SGHRS and YFSETQ. V lost 4 bases and J lost 7, with 8 bases in between. This CDR3 comprises 12 residues. The CDR3 DNA follows: TGCGCCAGCAGCCAGCAGGGTGAAAAACTGTTTTTT. It codes for CASSQQGEKLFF.

The chain combines TRBV6-5 with TRBJ1-1, with unresolved D. The CDR3 consists of 15 residues. The germline V and J ends were trimmed by 0 bases and 3 bases, with 11 bases remaining between them. From germline, CDR1 is MNHEY and CDR2 SVGAGI. The CDR3 spells CASSYSGGDYTEAFF. The CDR3 coding sequence is TGTGCCAGCAGTTACTCTGGAGGAGACTACACTGAAGCTTTCTTT.

The chain couples TRBV15 to TRBJ2-4; D is ambiguous. V was pared by 4 bases and J by 4 bases, with 5 bases between. There are 12 residues in the CDR3. From germline, CDR1 is LNHNV and CDR2 YYDKDF (reference sequence). The CDR3 DNA is TGTGCCACCAGCACTATTAAAAACATTCAGTACTTC. Translating gives CATSTIKNIQYF.